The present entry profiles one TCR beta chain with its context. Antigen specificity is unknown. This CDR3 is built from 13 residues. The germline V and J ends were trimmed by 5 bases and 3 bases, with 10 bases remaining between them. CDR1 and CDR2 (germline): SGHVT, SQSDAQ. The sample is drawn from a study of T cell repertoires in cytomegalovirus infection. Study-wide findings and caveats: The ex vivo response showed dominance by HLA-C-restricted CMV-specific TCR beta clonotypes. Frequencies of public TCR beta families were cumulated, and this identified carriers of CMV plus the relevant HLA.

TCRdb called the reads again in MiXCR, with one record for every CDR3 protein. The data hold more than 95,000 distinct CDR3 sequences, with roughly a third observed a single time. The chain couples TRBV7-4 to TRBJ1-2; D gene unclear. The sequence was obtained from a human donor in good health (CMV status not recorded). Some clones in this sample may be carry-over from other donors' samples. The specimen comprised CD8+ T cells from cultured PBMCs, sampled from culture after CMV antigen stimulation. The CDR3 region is CASSPPADYGYTF. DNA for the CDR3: TGTGCCAGCAGCCCTCCAGCCGACTATGGCTACACCTTC.